What follows describes a single T cell receptor beta chain. As yet, its antigen is unknown. The data derive from a study of lymphopenia after photon versus proton radiotherapy. Sequencing used immunoSEQ multiplex PCR; TCRdb keeps in-frame clones, though not all of them. The sample yields some 41,000 clones, about 86% seen once. General study points: Post-nadir TCR diversity decline inversely tracked overall survival among those who died. Oligoclonal CD8+ Temra expansion after nadir drove photon patients' diversity drop. Proton therapy kept repertoires fairly stable, unlike photons, which gained effector/memory cells.

This CDR3 is built from 16 residues. The ends lost 4 bases at V and 2 bases at J; junction bases unmatched: 9. The germline CDR1 and CDR2 sequences are MDHEN and SYDVKM. The TCR originated in a woman in her 70s with pancreatic cancer. Some clones in this sample may be carry-over from other donors' samples. The sample here was peripheral blood, taken from a patient treated with proton-based radiotherapy. The chain recombines TRBV28 with TRBJ2-5, with 8 bases matching TRBD1. The CDR3 DNA reads as TGTGCCAGCAGTTCACCCTCGGACAGGGTTCAAGAGACCCAGTACTTC. Translated: CASSSPSDRVQETQYF.